This T cell receptor beta chain stems from a study of Ad26.COV2.S vaccination and SARS-CoV-2 variants. Treatment described: about 20 received Ad26.COV2.S at low or high dose, single or two shots; about 5 received placebo; per-sample allocation not given. Sampling was done on day 63 after the first vaccine or placebo injection. Here immunoSEQ multiplex PCR was the method, and the copy in TCRdb shows in-frame clones only, minus some. The sample has 350,000 to 500,000 clones; about 92% are singletons. Germline CDR1 MNHEY, CDR2 SVGAGI. V was clipped by 8 bases and J by 3 bases; unmatched bases: 9. The CDR3 extends over 15 amino acids.

The TCR originated in a person aged 18 to 59 who received the Ad26.COV2.S COVID-19 vaccine or a placebo. This rearrangement joins TRBV6-5 to TRBJ2-3; 9 positions agree with TRBD2. Material: peripheral blood, obtained in a trial of Ad26.COV2.S vaccine versus placebo. The CDR3 protein is CASALGLAGTDTQYF. In DNA, the CDR3 is TGTGCCAGCGCACTAGGGCTAGCGGGAACAGATACGCAGTATTTT.